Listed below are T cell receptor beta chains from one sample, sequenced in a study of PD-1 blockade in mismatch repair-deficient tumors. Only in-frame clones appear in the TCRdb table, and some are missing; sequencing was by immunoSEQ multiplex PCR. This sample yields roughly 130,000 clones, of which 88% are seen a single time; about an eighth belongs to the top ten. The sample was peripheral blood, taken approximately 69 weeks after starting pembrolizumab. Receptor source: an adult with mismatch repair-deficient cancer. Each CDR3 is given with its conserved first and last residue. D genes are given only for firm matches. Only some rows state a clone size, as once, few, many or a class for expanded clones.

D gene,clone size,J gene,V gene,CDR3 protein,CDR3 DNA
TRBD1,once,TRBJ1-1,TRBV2,CASRDRDRVITEAFF,TGTGCCAGTAGGGATCGGGACAGGGTGATCACTGAAGCTTTCTTT
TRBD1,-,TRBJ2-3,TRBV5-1,CASSLTGTDYTDTQYF,TGCGCCAGCAGCTTGACCGGGACAGACTACACAGATACGCAGTATTTT
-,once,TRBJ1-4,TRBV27,CASSLPKPGTTEKLFF,TGTGCCAGCAGTTTACCTAAGCCCGGGACAACTGAAAAACTGTTTTTT
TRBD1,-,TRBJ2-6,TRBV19,CASSEGGVPGANVLTF,TGTGCCAGTAGTGAAGGGGGCGTCCCTGGGGCCAACGTCCTGACTTTC
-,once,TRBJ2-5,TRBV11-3,CASSMAGGAQGETQYF,TGTGCCAGCAGCATGGCGGGCGGAGCCCAGGGGGAGACCCAGTACTTC
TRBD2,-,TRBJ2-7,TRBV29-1,CSVGLAGNSYEQYF,TGCAGCGTGGGACTAGCGGGGAACTCCTACGAGCAGTACTTC
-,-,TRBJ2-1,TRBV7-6,CASSLVADNEQFF,TGTGCCAGCAGCTTAGTGGCAGACAATGAGCAGTTCTTC
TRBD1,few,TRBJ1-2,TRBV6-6,CASSVDRLTSDGYTF,TGTGCCAGCAGTGTGGACAGGCTAACATCGGATGGCTACACCTTC
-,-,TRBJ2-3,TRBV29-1,CSVVTGRRTDTQYF,TGCAGCGTTGTGACGGGACGGAGGACAGATACGCAGTATTTT
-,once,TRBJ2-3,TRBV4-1,CASSQGGSSTDTQYF,TGCGCCAGCAGCCAAGGCGGCTCTAGCACAGATACGCAGTATTTT
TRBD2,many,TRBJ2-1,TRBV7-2,CASSLASGRASATNEQFF,TGTGCCAGCAGCTTAGCTAGCGGGAGGGCCTCGGCTACCAATGAGCAGTTCTTC
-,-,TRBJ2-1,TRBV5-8,CASSSLQPRGGYNEQFF,TGTGCCAGCAGCTCGTTACAGCCTCGTGGGGGTTACAATGAGCAGTTCTTC
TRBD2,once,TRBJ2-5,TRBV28,CASSPGLVQETQYF,TGTGCCAGCAGTCCCGGACTAGTCCAAGAGACCCAGTACTTC